This T cell receptor beta chain was captured in a study of blood T cell repertoires in COVID-19. Looking at the study overall: The United States, Italy and Spain were the sources of the acute and convalescent COVID-19 samples. T cells, B-cell-depleted T cells, or PBMCs supplied cDNA or gDNA.

Original analysis: Amplified reference gene primers provided the basis for estimating nucleated cell counts. The data were produced by immunoSEQ multiplex PCR, yet TCRdb's version contains in-frame clones alone and is incomplete. V, J and clone size are taken as reported in that table, and D and trimming were inferred from the DNA itself. The data hold roughly 180,000 clones, with more than 80% observed a single time. V dropped 0 bases and J dropped 2 bases, with 11 bases sitting between them. Germline V CDR1 and CDR2: LNHDA, SQIVND (reference sequence). This CDR3 has 16 residues. The rearrangement uses TRBV19 and TRBJ1-3; D is unresolved. The sequenced sample was peripheral blood. This receptor was obtained from a woman aged 60-70 years with acute or convalescent COVID-19. This chain's CDR3 is CASSIDPGGAGNTIYF. DNA of the CDR3: TGTGCCAGTAGTATAGATCCGGGAGGAGCTGGAAACACCATATATTTT.